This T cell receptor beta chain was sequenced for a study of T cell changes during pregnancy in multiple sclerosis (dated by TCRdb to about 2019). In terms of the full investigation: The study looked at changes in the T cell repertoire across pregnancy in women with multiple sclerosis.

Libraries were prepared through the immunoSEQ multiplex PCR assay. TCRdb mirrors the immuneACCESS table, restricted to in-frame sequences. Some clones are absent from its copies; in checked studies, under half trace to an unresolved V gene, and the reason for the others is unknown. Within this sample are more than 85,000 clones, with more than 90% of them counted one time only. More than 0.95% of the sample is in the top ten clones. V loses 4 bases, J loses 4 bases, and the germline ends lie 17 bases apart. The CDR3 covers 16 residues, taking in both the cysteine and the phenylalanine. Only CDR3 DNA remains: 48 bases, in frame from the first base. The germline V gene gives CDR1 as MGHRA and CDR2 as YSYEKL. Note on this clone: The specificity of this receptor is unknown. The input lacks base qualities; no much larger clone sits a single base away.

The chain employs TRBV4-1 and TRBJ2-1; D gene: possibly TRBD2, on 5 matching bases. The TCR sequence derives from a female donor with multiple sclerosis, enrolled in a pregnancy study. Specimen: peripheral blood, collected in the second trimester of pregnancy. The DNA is TGCGCCAGCAGCCGGGGAGTGGGAATTTCGTACAATGAGCAGTTCTTC. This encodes CASSRGVGISYNEQFF.